These 21 T cell receptor beta chains share one sample of origin, sequenced in a study of OX40 agonist ivuxolimab in advanced cancers. Libraries were built with the immunoSEQ multiplex PCR assay. Here the immuneACCESS table is served through TCRdb, limited to in-frame sequences with V and J called. Missing clones are a known gap in these copies; in checked studies unresolved V genes cover under half, and the rest lacks a known reason. The sample data list some 40,000 clones, and 65% to 90% of these were observed just once. 20% of the sample rests with the top ten. The starting material was CD4+ or CD8+ T cells sorted from blood, obtained in a trial of the OX40 agonist ivuxolimab. These receptors were taken from an adult with an advanced solid tumor such as melanoma, head and neck, liver or kidney cancer.

This rearrangement joins TRBV4-2 to TRBJ2-7, with 12 bases matching TRBD1. The V gene end was trimmed by 0 bases and the J gene end by 3 bases; junction bases not matched to a gene: 12. Germline V lookup: CDR1 LGHNA, CDR2 YNFKEQ. The CDR3 loop spans 19 amino acids. The CDR3 reads CASSQDDNTGTGGVYEQYF. For the CDR3, the DNA is TGTGCCAGCAGCCAAGATGACAATACCGGGACAGGGGGCGTCTACGAGCAGTACTTC.

There are a few counts of this clone. The CDR3 bases are TGTGCCAGCAGCTTAATGGAATTCTATGGCTACACCTTC. This encodes CASSLMEFYGYTF. The chain joins TRBV7-9 to TRBJ1-2; D not certain. The CDR3 length is 13 residues. V was clipped by 2 bases and J by 4 bases, with 8 bases between them. The germline V gene encodes CDR1 SEHNR and CDR2 FQNEAQ (reference sequence).

This rearrangement joins TRBV19 to TRBJ2-1; D is undetermined. V was cut by 7 bases and J by 4 bases, with 8 bases left in between. The germline V gene encodes CDR1 LNHDA and CDR2 SQIVND (reference sequence). The CDR3 runs 12 residues. CDR3 sequence reads: CASKGYYNEQFF. CDR3 sequence (DNA): TGTGCCAGTAAAGGGTATTACAATGAGCAGTTCTTC.

The rearrangement joins TRBV5-1 to TRBJ2-1, with 9 positions matching TRBD1. With V trimmed by 0 bases and J by 3 bases, 4 bases remained unmatched. Germline V gene data show CDR1 as SGHRS and CDR2 as YFSETQ. The CDR3 has 16 residues. For the CDR3, the DNA is TGCGCCAGCAGCTTGGGAGTGGACAGGGGCTACAATGAGCAGTTCTTC. Its protein product is CASSLGVDRGYNEQFF.

The chain links TRBV28 to TRBJ2-7, with D perhaps given as TRBD1 or TRBD2 (6 bases each). The V and J ends lost 1 base and 4 bases respectively, with 11 bases between them. CDR3 size: 14 residues. Germline V gene data show CDR1 as MDHEN and CDR2 as SYDVKM. CDR3 bases: TGTGCCAGCAGTTTATCGATAGGGGGGTACGAGCAGTACTTC. It yields the protein CASSLSIGGYEQYF.

There are a few counts of this clone. The chain is built from TRBV27 and TRBJ2-7, with a possible D match to TRBD1 (6 bases). The ends were cut back, 5 bases at V and 3 bases at J, with 11 bases in the middle. Germline-derived CDR1 and CDR2 are MNHEY and SMNVEV (reference sequence). The CDR3 spans 13 residues. CDR3 in amino acids: CASSAGVGYEQYF. In DNA, the CDR3 is TGTGCCAGCAGTGCAGGGGTTGGCTACGAGCAGTACTTC.

The rearrangement uses TRBV7-9 and TRBJ1-5; D might be TRBD1 (6 bases). Looked up from germline, CDR1 is SEHNR and CDR2 is FQNEAQ (reference sequence). The CDR3 has 15 amino acids. V was trimmed by 1 base and J by 7 bases, leaving 14 bases between them. CDR3 DNA sequence: TGTGCCAGCAGCTTAGATACGATAGGGGGACAGCCCCAGCATTTT. This encodes CASSLDTIGGQPQHF.

In nucleotides, the CDR3 is TGTGCCAGCAGCTTAGGCCTACAGGTGTTTTTT. Translating gives CASSLGLQVFF. The chain uses TRBV7-9 and TRBJ2-2; D is possibly TRBD1 (5 bases). Germline CDR1 SEHNR, CDR2 FQNEAQ (reference sequence). The V gene lost 1 base and the J gene lost 15 bases, with 9 bases spanning the gap. The CDR3 is 11 amino acids.

V usage is TRBV5-1 and J usage is TRBJ2-1; tentatively, D is TRBD1 (6 bases). Germline V CDR1 and CDR2: SGHRS, YFSETQ. Trimming shortened V by 3 bases and J by 4 bases, and 23 bases separated the two germline ends. The CDR3 is 18 amino acids. CDR3 amino acids: CASSSPVGAARIYNEQFF. The CDR3 region has the DNA TGCGCCAGCAGCTCGCCGGTGGGGGCGGCGCGAATTTACAATGAGCAGTTCTTC.

This CDR3 reads CASSLRVTGGAYNEQFF. DNA for the CDR3: TGTGCCAGCAGCTTGCGGGTGACAGGTGGGGCCTACAATGAGCAGTTCTTC. The V call is TRBV5-5, the J call TRBJ2-1; the D gene is possibly TRBD1 (6 bases). Germline loops: CDR1 SGHKS, CDR2 YYEKEE (reference sequence). V gave up 1 base and J gave up 2 bases, with 16 bases separating them. The CDR3 is 17 amino acids.

V usage is TRBV7-9 and J usage is TRBJ2-2, with D tentatively TRBD1 (5 bases). Looked up from germline, CDR1 is SEHNR and CDR2 is FQNEAQ (reference sequence). The length of the CDR3 is 17 residues. Deletions cut 3 bases from V and 3 bases from J, with 17 bases between. Here the CDR3 DNA reads TGTGCCAGCAGCTTTTTACCGAAAGGGGTAGACACCGGGGAGCTGTTTTTT. As protein: CASSFLPKGVDTGELFF.

This sequence joins TRBV28 and TRBJ1-1; D is unclear. With 8 bases removed from V and 0 bases from J, the gap between germline ends came to 22 bases. Germline CDR1 MDHEN, CDR2 SYDVKM. The CDR3 sequence is 17 residues long. The CDR3 bases are TGTGCCAGCCCCCCCAGGTCCCAGGTCCGGGTGAACACTGAAGCTTTCTTT. Its protein is CASPPRSQVRVNTEAFF.

The chain couples TRBV10-1 to TRBJ1-1, with unresolved D. The germline gives CDR1 WNHNN, CDR2 SYGVQD (reference sequence). The germline V and J ends were trimmed by 9 bases and 0 bases, with 11 bases remaining between them. CDR3 length: 13 amino acids. The CDR3 spells CASTEGMNTEAFF. CDR3 bases: TGCGCCAGTACGGAGGGCATGAACACTGAAGCTTTCTTT.

V usage is TRBV5-6 and J usage is TRBJ1-2, with TRBD1 as a possible D gene (5 bases). The CDR3 contains 14 residues. V lost 5 bases to trimming and J lost 2 bases, with 13 bases between them. The germline V gene encodes CDR1 SGHDT and CDR2 YYEEEE. The CDR3 spells CASSTTVINYGYTF. CDR3 in DNA: TGTGCCAGCAGTACGACAGTGATAAACTATGGCTACACCTTC.

This clone was seen a single time. The chain employs TRBV6-1 and TRBJ2-2; 8 bases map to TRBD2. CDR1 and CDR2 (germline): MNHNS, SASEGT. This CDR3 is built from 13 residues. V was pared by 10 bases and J by 1 base, with 2 bases of the junction left unmatched. CDR3 nucleotide sequence: TGTGCCATGGGACTAGGGAACACCGGGGAGCTGTTTTTT. Amino acid sequence: CAMGLGNTGELFF.

CDR3 in DNA: TGTGCCAGCAGCCAGTCCTTCGGGACTAGTAACGAGCAGTACTTC. It is translated as CASSQSFGTSNEQYF. This chain connects TRBV4-2 to TRBJ2-7; 8 bases map to TRBD2. V shed 3 bases and J 5 bases; nucleotides not matched to a gene: 9. The CDR3 is made up of 15 amino acids. From germline, CDR1 is LGHNA and CDR2 YNFKEQ.

This clone was counted a few times. The rearrangement uses TRBV7-7 and TRBJ2-7, with 10 bases identical to TRBD2. Germline V lookup: CDR1 SSHAT, CDR2 FNYEAQ (reference sequence). This CDR3 has 15 residues. V lost 1 base, J lost 5 bases, and 5 bases stayed unmatched. CDR3 loop: CASSLDLAGADEQYF. The CDR3 coding sequence is TGTGCCAGCAGCTTAGACCTAGCGGGAGCTGACGAGCAGTACTTC. Using reference TRBV7-7 and TRBJ2-7 for the parts outside the CDR3, the full variable domain is GAGVSQSPRYKVTKRGQDVTLRCDPISSHATLYWYQQALGQGPEFLTYFNYEAQPDKSGLPSDRFSAERPEGSISTLTIQRTEQRDSAMYRCASSLDLAGADEQYFGPGTRLTVT.

This chain joins TRBV6-1 and TRBJ2-6, with D unclear. V gave up 2 bases and J gave up 0 bases, with 11 bases separating them. The CDR3 is 17 residues long. CDR1 MNHNS and CDR2 SASEGT come from the germline V gene. In DNA, the CDR3 is TGTGCCAGCAGTGAACGAACAGCATACTCTGGGGCCAACGTCCTGACTTTC. Its translation is CASSERTAYSGANVLTF.

This chain links TRBV5-4 with TRBJ2-2; possibly TRBD1 for D (5 bases). V lost 5 bases, J lost 3 bases, and 8 bases lay in between. The CDR3 covers 13 residues. Germline V gene sequence: CDR1 SGHNT, CDR2 YYREEE (reference sequence). The CDR3 protein is CASSGRDTGELFF. The CDR3 nucleotides are TGTGCCAGCAGTGGCAGGGACACCGGGGAGCTGTTTTTT.

V usage is TRBV19 and J usage is TRBJ1-1; perhaps TRBD1 as D (6 bases). Germline V lookup: CDR1 LNHDA, CDR2 SQIVND (reference sequence). The CDR3 totals 11 residues. V shed 6 bases and J shed 7 bases, with 9 bases lying between them. The CDR3 region is CASRTTGEAFF. The CDR3 DNA sequence: TGTGCCAGTAGAACGACAGGTGAAGCTTTCTTT.

CDR3 in DNA: TGTGCCAGCAGCTTAGAGGGACTAGCGGCGACTCAGAACACCGGGGAGCTGTTTTTT. It encodes CASSLEGLAATQNTGELFF. This sequence joins TRBV7-3 and TRBJ2-2; 11 bases are shared with TRBD2. This CDR3 spans 19 amino acids. The V segment lost 2 bases and the J segment 1 base; nucleotides outside the gene matches: 9. The germline V gene has CDR1 SGHTA and CDR2 FQGTGA.